The 6 T cell receptor beta chains reported below all come from one sample, sequenced in a study of T cell responses to AZD1222 COVID-19 vaccine. Method: immunoSEQ multiplex PCR; TCRdb's copy keeps in-frame clones and lacks some. The table shows approximately 120,000 clones, with 89% occurring only once. This sample comprised peripheral blood, obtained on day 0 of AZD1222 vaccination. These receptors originate from an adult in good health.

The rearrangement links TRBV7-9 to TRBJ1-5, with a weak D call TRBD1 (5 bases). The ends were cut back, 1 base at V and 0 bases at J, with 13 bases in the middle. The CDR3 is 17 residues long. Germline V gene lookup returns CDR1 SEHNR and CDR2 FQNEAQ (reference sequence). The CDR3 loop is CASSLDGGLVSNQPQHF. For the CDR3, the DNA is TGTGCCAGCAGCTTAGATGGGGGTCTAGTTAGCAATCAGCCCCAGCATTTT. Complete variable domain (other parts from reference TRBV7-9 and TRBJ1-5): DTGVSQNPRHKITKRGQNVTFRCDPISEHNRLYWYRQTLGQGPEFLTYFQNEAQLEKSRLLSDRFSAERPKGSFSTLEIQRTEQGDSAMYLCASSLDGGLVSNQPQHFGDGTRLSIL.

The chain couples TRBV4-1 to TRBJ2-1, with D perhaps assigned TRBD1 or TRBD2 (5 bases each). V lost 1 base and J 14 bases, leaving 27 bases between the germline ends. CDR3 length: 17 residues. Germline CDR1 and CDR2: MGHRA and YSYEKL. CDR3 amino acids: CASSQAPGLGVVGDEFF. CDR3 sequence (DNA): TGCGCCAGCAGCCAAGCCCCCGGTTTAGGGGTGGTGGGGGATGAGTTCTTC.

This clone was detected once. The chain joins TRBV21-1 to TRBJ2-3; the DNA was not used to check the table's D call, TRBD1. TRBV21-1 corresponds to a pseudogene. This CDR3 region has 15 residues. The CDR3 nucleotides read TGTGCCAGCAAATTAGCGGTAGGGACAGCGGATACGCAGTATTTT. Protein: CASKLAVGTADTQYF.

The J gene is TRBJ2-1, the V gene TRBV19; tentatively, D is TRBD2 (6 bases). The CDR3 totals 12 residues. Germline values: CDR1 LNHDA, CDR2 SQIVND (reference sequence). V lost 9 bases to trimming and J lost 7 bases, with 13 bases between them. The CDR3 DNA follows: TGTGCCAGCCTAGCGTATGGAAATGAGCAGTTCTTC. Its translation is CASLAYGNEQFF.

The chain is built from TRBV12-5 and TRBJ2-1, with TRBD1 identical over 8 bases. Germline V gene lookup returns CDR1 LGHNT and CDR2 FRNRAP. V was pared by 3 bases and J by 0 bases, with 4 bases of the junction left unmatched. The CDR3 sequence is 16 residues long. The CDR3 DNA follows: TGTGCTAGTGGTTTCTCGACAGGGGTCTCCTACAATGAGCAGTTCTTC. This codes for CASGFSTGVSYNEQFF.

The genes are TRBV19 and TRBJ2-7; no firm D call. The CDR3 is 12 amino acids. The germline V gene encodes CDR1 LNHDA and CDR2 SQIVND (reference sequence). V lost 4 bases and J 0 bases, leaving 4 bases between the germline ends. The CDR3 DNA is TGTGCCAGTAGTACCAGCTCCTACGAGCAGTACTTC. Translating it yields CASSTSSYEQYF. The entire variable domain, with the rest obtained from reference TRBV19 and TRBJ2-7, is as follows: DGGITQSPKYLFRKEGQNVTLSCEQNLNHDAMYWYRQDPGQGLRLIYYSQIVNDFQKGDIAEGYSVSREKKESFPLTVTSAQKNPTAFYLCASSTSSYEQYFGPGTRLTVT.